These 16 T cell receptor beta chains came from one sample sequenced in a study of persistence of HIV-infected CD4 T cells (dated by TCRdb to about 2020). TCRbeta repertoires were sequenced from genomic DNA with the immunoSEQ hsTCRB assay version 4 in survey mode. The immuneACCESS repertoire file appears here via TCRdb, limited to in-frame rearrangements. These files lack a portion of the clones; in checked studies, under half of the deficit traces to unresolved V genes, and the cause of the others is not known. The sample table records about 45,000 clones; about 88% of these occur just once. The ten biggest clones cover around 0.47% of the sample. The sample's treatment or condition label is to be understood as: suppressive antiretroviral therapy. As a nonspecific positive control representing the CD4+ T cell repertoire, the cells were stimulated with anti-CD3/anti-CD28 magnetic beads. CD4+ T cells that responded were sorted based on upregulation of both CD40 ligand and CD69.

No antigen is known for these receptors. The specimen comprised CD4+ T cells sorted from PBMCs after roughly 18-hour stimulation, sampled from a patient who received antiretroviral therapy. This sample's cell subset or site label indicates: CD40L+CD69+ CD4 T cells responding to anti-CD3/anti-CD28 beads, representing the overall repertoire. These receptors came from an adult woman with HIV who was CMV-seropositive.

The V gene is TRBV6-5, the J gene TRBJ1-1; no clear D gene. Per germline, CDR1 MNHEY and CDR2 SVGAGI. There are 16 residues in the CDR3. Trimming shortened V by 0 bases and J by 5 bases, and 16 bases separated the two germline ends. The CDR3 coding sequence is TGTGCCAGCAGTTACTCGACCGCTTCACCCCGTACTGAAGCTTTCTTT. Its protein is CASSYSTASPRTEAFF.

The rearrangement uses TRBV6-2 or TRBV6-3 and TRBJ2-5; D not resolved. The germline gives CDR1 MNHEY, CDR2 SVGEGT. V lost 0 bases and J 5 bases, leaving 13 bases between the germline ends. The length of the CDR3 is 15 residues. The CDR3 DNA follows: TGTGCCAGCAGTTACTCGAGGTTAGAAGGGGAGACCCAGTACTTC. Translation: CASSYSRLEGETQYF.

The V call is TRBV6-1, the J call TRBJ1-2; D unclear. Germline V gene sequence: CDR1 MNHNS, CDR2 SASEGT. Trimming left V 2 bases short and J 4 bases short, with 11 bases between. The CDR3 contains 14 residues. The CDR3 loop is CASSESGGSYGYTF. In DNA form, the CDR3 reads TGTGCCAGCAGTGAAAGTGGCGGAAGCTATGGCTACACCTTC.

V gene TRBV5-8 combines with J gene TRBJ2-7, with TRBD1 identical over 10 bases. Germline CDR1 is SGHTS and CDR2 is YDEGEE. The CDR3 loop spans 16 amino acids. V lost 5 bases to trimming and J lost 0 bases; unmatched junction nucleotides: 8. This CDR3 is CASSLPGQGYSYEQYF. CDR3 DNA sequence: TGTGCCAGCAGTCTTCCGGGACAGGGGTACTCCTACGAGCAGTACTTC.

The chain combines TRBV3-1 (or the pseudogene TRBV3-2) with TRBJ1-2, with TRBD1 matching over 9 bases. Unmatched junction bases numbered 14, after V lost 4 bases and J lost 5 bases. This CDR3 has 17 amino acids. Germline CDR1 reads LGHDT; CDR2 reads YNNKEL (reference sequence). The CDR3 protein is CASSPPGITGGPYGYTF. CDR3 nucleotides: TGTGCCAGCAGCCCCCCAGGGATTACAGGGGGCCCTTATGGCTACACCTTC.

V is TRBV5-4 and J is TRBJ2-3, with D hard to call. The V gene lost 1 base and the J gene lost 7 bases, with 13 bases spanning the gap. The germline CDR1 and CDR2 sequences are SGHNT and YYREEE (reference sequence). This CDR3 spans 14 amino acids. The chain's CDR3 is CASSLPGPRHTQYF. DNA of the CDR3: TGTGCCAGCAGCTTGCCTGGACCCCGGCATACGCAGTATTTT.

V is TRBV6-5 and J is TRBJ1-5; 7 bases are a match to TRBD1. Per the germline V gene, CDR1 is MNHEY and CDR2 is SVGAGI. This CDR3 contains 14 residues. Germline trimming cut 9 bases from V and 0 bases from J; bases unmatched to any gene: 5. The CDR3: CASRDRHSNQPQHF. CDR3 nucleotide sequence: TGTGCCAGTAGGGACAGACATAGCAATCAGCCCCAGCATTTT.

The J gene is TRBJ2-6, the V gene TRBV7-6; possibly TRBD1 for D (5 bases). The CDR3 is made up of 17 amino acids. Germline V lookup: CDR1 SGHVS, CDR2 FNYEAQ. The V end lost 7 bases, the J end lost 0 bases, and 16 bases lay between the germline ends. In nucleotides, the CDR3 is TGTGCCAGCACCCTAGGGGCCATCAGCTCTGGGGCCAACGTCCTGACTTTC. Its translation is CASTLGAISSGANVLTF.

The rearrangement joins TRBV9 to TRBJ2-1; 10 nucleotides agree with TRBD1. Germline V gives CDR1 SGDLS, CDR2 YYNGEE. The CDR3 contains 16 residues. V dropped 0 bases and J dropped 4; count of bases not matched to a gene: 4. The CDR3 reads CASSVAGTGVYNEQFF. The CDR3 DNA reads TGTGCCAGCAGCGTAGCTGGGACAGGGGTATACAATGAGCAGTTCTTC. The full variable domain, with the rest looked up from reference TRBV9 and TRBJ2-1, is DSGVTQTPKHLITATGQRVTLRCSPRSGDLSVYWYQQSLDQGLQFLIQYYNGEERAKGNILERFSAQQFPDLHSELNLSSLELGDSALYFCASSVAGTGVYNEQFFGPGTRLTVL.

The CDR3: CASSRRLAGSSGNEQFF. CDR3 bases: TGCGCCAGCAGCCGAAGACTAGCGGGGAGCTCGGGCAATGAGCAGTTCTTC. The J gene is TRBJ2-1, the V gene TRBV5-1, with 11 bases identical to TRBD2. Germline CDR1 SGHRS, CDR2 YFSETQ. After removal of 4 bases from V and 6 bases from J, the junction contained 12 bases not matched to a gene. The CDR3 contains 17 residues.

V usage is TRBV5-1 and J usage is TRBJ2-1; possible D gene TRBD1, 5 bases. The CDR3 has 14 amino acids. Trimming removed 0 bases from V and 5 bases from J, with 9 bases in between. Germline V gives CDR1 SGHRS, CDR2 YFSETQ. The CDR3: CASSLANRHNEQFF. In nucleotides, the CDR3 is TGCGCCAGCAGCTTGGCCAACAGGCACAATGAGCAGTTCTTC.

The chain recombines TRBV28 with TRBJ2-5, with a tentative D call TRBD2 (6 bases). CDR3 length equals 15 residues. Trimming left V 3 bases short and J 3 bases short, with 14 bases between. Germline lookup yields CDR1 MDHEN and CDR2 SYDVKM. CDR3 sequence (DNA): TGTGCCAGCAGTTTCCTTGGAGGGCTGGAAGAGACCCAGTACTTC. Amino acids: CASSFLGGLEETQYF. Full variable domain (outside the CDR3, taken from reference TRBV28 and TRBJ2-5): DVKVTQSSRYLVKRTGEKVFLECVQDMDHENMFWYRQDPGLGLRLIYFSYDVKMKEKGDIPEGYSVSREKKERFSLILESASTNQTSMYLCASSFLGGLEETQYFGPGTRLLVL.

This chain connects TRBV2 to TRBJ1-5; D is unresolved. The CDR3 spans 14 residues. V was trimmed by 3 bases and J by 7 bases, leaving 13 bases between them. The germline gives CDR1 SNHLY, CDR2 FYNNEI. The CDR3 here is CASSDRGGRQPQHF. Here the CDR3 DNA reads TGTGCCAGCAGTGATCGGGGTGGGCGGCAGCCCCAGCATTTT.

The genes are TRBV5-1 and TRBJ2-1; 9 bases map to TRBD1. With V trimmed by 0 bases and J by 9 bases, 7 bases remained unmatched. Germline assignment: CDR1 SGHRS and CDR2 YFSETQ. The CDR3 is 15 residues long. The CDR3 DNA is TGCGCCAGCAGCTTGGTACAACAGGGGGCGGGTGAGCAGTTCTTC. Translated: CASSLVQQGAGEQFF.

DNA of the CDR3: TGCGCCAGCAGTGAAAATCGGGGCAATTCACCCCTCCACTTT. This codes for CASSENRGNSPLHF. This chain links TRBV10-2 with TRBJ1-6; tentatively, D is TRBD1 (5 bases). V was shortened by 3 bases and J by 7 bases, with 10 bases between the two germline ends. Per germline, CDR1 WSHSY and CDR2 SAAADI. There are 14 residues in the CDR3.

About this clone itself: The junction departs from germline at one end; a sequencing error may be responsible. The rearrangement uses TRBV7-7 and TRBJ2-1, with 8 bases fitting TRBD2. Germline V gene lookup returns CDR1 SSHAT and CDR2 FNYEAQ (reference sequence). The CDR3 spans 19 residues. The CDR3: CASSLLPPGPKRGIYEQFF. CDR3 DNA: TGTGCTAGCAGCTTATTACCCCCTGGGCCGAAGCGGGGGATCTATGAGCAGTTCTTC.